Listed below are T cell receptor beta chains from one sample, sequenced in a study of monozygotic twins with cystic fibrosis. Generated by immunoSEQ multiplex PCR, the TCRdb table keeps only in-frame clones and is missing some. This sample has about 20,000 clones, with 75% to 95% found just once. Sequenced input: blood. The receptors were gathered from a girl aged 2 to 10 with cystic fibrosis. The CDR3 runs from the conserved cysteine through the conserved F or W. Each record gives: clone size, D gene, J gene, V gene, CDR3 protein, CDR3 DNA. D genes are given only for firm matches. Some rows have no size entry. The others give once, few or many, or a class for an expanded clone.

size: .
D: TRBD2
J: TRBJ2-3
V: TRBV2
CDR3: CASSETSGGAQSRTDTQYF
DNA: TGTGCCAGCAGCGAAACTAGCGGGGGGGCTCAATCCCGCACAGATACGCAGTATTTT

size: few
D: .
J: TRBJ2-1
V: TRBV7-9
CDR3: CASSPGPSNEQFF
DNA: TGTGCCAGCAGCCCGGGACCGTCAAATGAGCAGTTCTTC

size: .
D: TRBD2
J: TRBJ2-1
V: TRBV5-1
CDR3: CASSEGTSGSREQFF
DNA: TGCGCCAGCAGCGAGGGGACTAGCGGGAGCCGCGAGCAGTTCTTC

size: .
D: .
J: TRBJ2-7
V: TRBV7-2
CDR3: CASSSQSGLAYEQYF
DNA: TGTGCCAGCAGTTCCCAGTCGGGACTGGCCTACGAGCAGTACTTC

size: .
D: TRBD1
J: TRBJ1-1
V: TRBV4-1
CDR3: CASSQAGGNTEAFF
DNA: TGCGCCAGCAGCCAAGCAGGGGGGAACACTGAAGCTTTCTTT

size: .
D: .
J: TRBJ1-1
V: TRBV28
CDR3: CASSSNRANEAFF
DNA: TGTGCCAGCAGTTCGAACAGGGCCAATGAAGCTTTCTTT

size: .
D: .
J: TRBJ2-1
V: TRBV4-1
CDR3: CASSHPLGEQFF
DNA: TGCGCCAGCAGCCACCCGTTGGGCGAGCAGTTCTTC

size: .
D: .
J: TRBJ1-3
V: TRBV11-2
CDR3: CASTAGSGNTIYF
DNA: TGTGCCAGCACCGCGGGCTCTGGAAACACCATATATTTT

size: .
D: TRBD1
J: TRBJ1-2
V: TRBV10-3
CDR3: CAISTDRDYGYTF
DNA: TGTGCCATCAGTACGGACAGGGACTATGGCTACACCTTC

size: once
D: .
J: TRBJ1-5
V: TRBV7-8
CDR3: CASSISRGNQPQHF
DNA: TGTGCCAGCAGCATCTCCAGGGGCAATCAGCCCCAGCATTTT

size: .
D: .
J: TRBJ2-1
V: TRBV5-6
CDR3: CASSGKVRSSYNEQFF
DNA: TGTGCCAGCAGCGGGAAGGTTCGGAGCTCCTACAATGAGCAGTTCTTC

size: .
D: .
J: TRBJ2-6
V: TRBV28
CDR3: CASSFPGANVLTF
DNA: TGTGCCAGCAGTTTCCCTGGGGCCAACGTCCTGACTTTC

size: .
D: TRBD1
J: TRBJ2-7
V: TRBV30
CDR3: CAWSNRQGISYEQYF
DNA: TGTGCCTGGTCAAATCGACAGGGGATCTCCTACGAGCAGTACTTC

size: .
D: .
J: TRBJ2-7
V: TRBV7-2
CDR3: CASSLALQGPSYEQYF
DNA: TGTGCCAGCAGCTTAGCTTTGCAGGGGCCATCCTACGAGCAGTACTTC

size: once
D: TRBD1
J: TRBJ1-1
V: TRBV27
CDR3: CASSSPTGTEAFF
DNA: TGTGCCAGCAGTTCCCCGACAGGGACTGAAGCTTTCTTT

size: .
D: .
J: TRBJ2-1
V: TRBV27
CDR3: CASSLFGAAYNEQFF
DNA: TGTGCCAGCAGTTTATTTGGGGCGGCCTACAATGAGCAGTTCTTC

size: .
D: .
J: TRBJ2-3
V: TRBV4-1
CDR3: CASSHSPRTSFTDTQYF
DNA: TGCGCCAGCAGCCATTCTCCCCGGACTTCCTTCACAGATACGCAGTATTTT

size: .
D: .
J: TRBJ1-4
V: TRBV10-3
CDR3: CAISEGTNEKLFF
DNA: TGTGCCATCAGTGAGGGTACTAATGAAAAACTGTTTTTT

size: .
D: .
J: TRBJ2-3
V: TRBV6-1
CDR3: CASSFRHQTDTQYF
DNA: TGTGCCAGCAGTTTTCGACACCAAACAGATACGCAGTATTTT

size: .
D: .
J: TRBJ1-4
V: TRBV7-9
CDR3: CASSPSATNEKLFF
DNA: TGTGCCAGCAGCCCCAGTGCAACTAATGAAAAACTGTTTTTT

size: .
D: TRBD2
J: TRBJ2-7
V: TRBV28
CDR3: CASSLLFGGNLGEQYF
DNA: TGTGCCAGCAGTTTATTGTTCGGGGGGAATTTGGGCGAGCAGTACTTC

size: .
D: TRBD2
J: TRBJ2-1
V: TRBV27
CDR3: CASSLGTSGSNEQFF
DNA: TGTGCCAGCAGTTTAGGGACTAGCGGGAGTAATGAGCAGTTCTTC

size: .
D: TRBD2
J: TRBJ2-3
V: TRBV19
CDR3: CASSTPPHSGGPADTQYF
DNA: TGTGCCAGTAGTACCCCTCCTCACTCGGGAGGGCCCGCAGATACGCAGTATTTT

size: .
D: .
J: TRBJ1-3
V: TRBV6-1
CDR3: CASSYGNTIYF
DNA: TGTGCCAGCAGCTACGGAAACACCATATATTTT

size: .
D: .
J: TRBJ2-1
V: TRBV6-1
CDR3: CASRVTLSSYNEQFF
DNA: TGTGCCAGCAGGGTTACACTAAGCTCCTACAATGAGCAGTTCTTC

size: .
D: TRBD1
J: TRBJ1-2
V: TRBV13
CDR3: CASSGGTGLDGYTF
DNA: TGTGCCAGCAGCGGAGGGACAGGCCTTGATGGCTACACCTTC

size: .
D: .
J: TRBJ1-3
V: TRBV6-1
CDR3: CASSEVYSGNTIYF
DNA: TGTGCCAGCAGTGAGGTATACTCTGGAAACACCATATATTTT

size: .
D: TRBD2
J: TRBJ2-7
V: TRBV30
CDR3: CAWSDRAGTYGQYF
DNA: TGTGCCTGGAGTGATAGAGCGGGAACCTACGGGCAGTACTTC

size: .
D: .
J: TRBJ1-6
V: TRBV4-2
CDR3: CASSQDIGWRSSPLHF
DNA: TGTGCCAGCAGCCAAGATATCGGCTGGCGCTCTTCACCCCTCCACTTT

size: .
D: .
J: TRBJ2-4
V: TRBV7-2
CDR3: CASSPAYPLEAKNIQYF
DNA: TGTGCCAGCAGCCCCGCTTACCCGTTGGAAGCCAAAAACATTCAGTACTTC

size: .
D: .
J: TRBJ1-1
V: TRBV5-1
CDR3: CASSQDTVGTEAFF
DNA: TGCGCCAGCAGCCAGGACACTGTGGGCACTGAAGCTTTCTTT

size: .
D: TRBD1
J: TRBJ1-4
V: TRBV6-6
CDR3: CASSYSGQGNEKLFF
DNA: TGTGCCAGCAGTTACTCGGGACAGGGGAATGAAAAACTGTTTTTT

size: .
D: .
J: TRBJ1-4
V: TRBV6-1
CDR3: CASSDRGGGTNEKLFF
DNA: TGTGCCAGCAGTGATAGGGGAGGAGGAACTAATGAAAAACTGTTTTTT

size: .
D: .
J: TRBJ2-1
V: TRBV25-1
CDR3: CASSETRLGGGDEQFF
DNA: TGTGCCAGCAGTGAAACCCGACTAGGAGGGGGGGATGAGCAGTTCTTC

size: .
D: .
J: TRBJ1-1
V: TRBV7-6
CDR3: CASSLESGSRATEAFF
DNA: TGTGCCAGCAGCTTAGAGTCCGGATCCAGGGCCACTGAAGCTTTCTTT

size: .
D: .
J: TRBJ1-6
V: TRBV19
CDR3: CASSPGKSPLHF
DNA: TGTGCCAGTAGCCCGGGAAAGTCGCCCCTCCACTTT

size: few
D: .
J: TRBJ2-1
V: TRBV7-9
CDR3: CASSLQIEQFF
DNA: TGTGCCAGCAGCTTACAAATTGAGCAGTTCTTC

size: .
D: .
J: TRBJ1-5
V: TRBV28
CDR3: CASSSHGGNQPQHF
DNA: TGTGCCAGCAGTTCCCATGGGGGGAATCAGCCCCAGCATTTT

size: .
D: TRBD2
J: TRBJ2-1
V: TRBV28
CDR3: CASSFIAGANEQFF
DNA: TGTGCCAGCAGTTTTATAGCGGGGGCCAATGAGCAGTTCTTC

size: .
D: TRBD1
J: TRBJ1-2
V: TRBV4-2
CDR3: CASSQERRDRGPGSYGYTF
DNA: TGTGCCAGCAGCCAAGAAAGGCGGGACAGGGGGCCAGGGTCCTATGGCTACACCTTC

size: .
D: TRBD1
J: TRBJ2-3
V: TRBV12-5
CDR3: CASGKDRHTDTQYF
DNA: TGTGCTAGTGGTAAGGACAGGCACACAGATACGCAGTATTTT

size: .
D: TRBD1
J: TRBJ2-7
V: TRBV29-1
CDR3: CSAGRDRHYEQYF
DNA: TGCAGCGCCGGCAGGGACAGGCACTACGAGCAGTACTTC

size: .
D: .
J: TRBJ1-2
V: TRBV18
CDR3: CASSPPTDFYGYTF
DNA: TGTGCCAGCTCACCACCGACAGACTTCTATGGCTACACCTTC

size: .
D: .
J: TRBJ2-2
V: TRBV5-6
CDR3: CASTWGADRRTGELFF
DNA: TGTGCCAGCACCTGGGGGGCCGACCGACGGACCGGGGAGCTGTTTTTT

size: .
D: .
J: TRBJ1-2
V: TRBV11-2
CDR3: CASSLGGIDGYTF
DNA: TGTGCCAGCAGCTTAGGAGGGATCGACGGCTACACCTTC

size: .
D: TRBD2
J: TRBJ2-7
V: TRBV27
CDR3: CASSFGRGGPEQYF
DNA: TGTGCCAGCAGTTTCGGACGGGGGGGCCCCGAGCAGTACTTC

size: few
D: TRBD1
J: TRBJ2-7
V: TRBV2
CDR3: CASRGTGGSYEQYF
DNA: TGTGCCAGCAGGGGGACAGGGGGCTCCTACGAGCAGTACTTC

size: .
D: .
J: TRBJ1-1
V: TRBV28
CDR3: CASSSSPDEMNTEAFF
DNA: TGTGCCAGCAGTTCCTCCCCGGACGAGATGAACACTGAAGCTTTCTTT

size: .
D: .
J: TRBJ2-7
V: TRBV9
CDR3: CASSSGGSYEQYF
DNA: TGTGCCAGCAGCTCAGGGGGGTCCTACGAGCAGTACTTC

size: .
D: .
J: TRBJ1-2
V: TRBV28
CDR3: CASTNQVQGTVGSKNYGYTF
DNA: TGTGCCAGCACCAATCAGGTTCAGGGGACCGTCGGGAGCAAGAACTATGGCTACACCTTC

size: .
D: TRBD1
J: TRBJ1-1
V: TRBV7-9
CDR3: CASSSGQGGTYGDAFF
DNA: TGTGCCAGCAGCTCAGGACAGGGGGGTACGTACGGTGACGCTTTCTTT

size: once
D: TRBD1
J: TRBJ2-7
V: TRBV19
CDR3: CASSKRSGGPYEQYF
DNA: TGTGCCAGTAGTAAGAGGTCAGGGGGACCCTACGAGCAGTACTTC

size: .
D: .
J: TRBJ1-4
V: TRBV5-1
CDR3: CASSLEVNEKLFF
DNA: TGCGCCAGCAGCTTGGAGGTTAATGAAAAACTGTTTTTT

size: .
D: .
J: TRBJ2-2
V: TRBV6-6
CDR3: CASSSLQNTGELFF
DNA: TGTGCCAGCAGTTCTCTTCAGAACACCGGGGAGCTGTTTTTT

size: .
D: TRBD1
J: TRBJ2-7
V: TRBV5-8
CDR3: CASSYGTGGSNEQYF
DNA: TGTGCCAGCAGCTATGGGACAGGGGGATCTAACGAGCAGTACTTC

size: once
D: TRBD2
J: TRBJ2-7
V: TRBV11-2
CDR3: CASSPWTSGGYEQYF
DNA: TGTGCCAGCAGCCCATGGACTAGCGGGGGGTACGAGCAGTACTTC

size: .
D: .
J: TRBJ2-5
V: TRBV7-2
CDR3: CASSPLPSETQYF
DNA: TGTGCCAGCAGCCCCCTCCCCTCAGAGACCCAGTACTTC

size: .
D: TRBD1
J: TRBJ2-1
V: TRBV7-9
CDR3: CASSKSGTANNEQFF
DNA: TGTGCCAGCAGTAAGTCCGGGACAGCCAACAATGAGCAGTTCTTC

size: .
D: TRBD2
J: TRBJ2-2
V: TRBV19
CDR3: CASRRAGVNTGELFF
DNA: TGTGCCAGTAGGAGGGCGGGGGTGAACACCGGGGAGCTGTTTTTT